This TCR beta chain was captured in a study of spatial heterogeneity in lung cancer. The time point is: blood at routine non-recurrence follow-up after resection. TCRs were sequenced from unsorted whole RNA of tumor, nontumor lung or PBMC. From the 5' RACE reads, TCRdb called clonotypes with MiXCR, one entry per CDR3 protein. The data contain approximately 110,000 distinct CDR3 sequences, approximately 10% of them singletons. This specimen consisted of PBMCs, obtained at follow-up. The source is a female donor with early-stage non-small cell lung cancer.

CDR3 sequence reads: CASSLASAQYF. In DNA, the CDR3 is TGTGCCAGCAGCTTAGCCTCAGCGCAGTATTTT. The genes are TRBV7-9 and TRBJ2-3; D is ambiguous. Trimming cost V 0 bases and J 10 bases, with 5 bases left between them. CDR1 is SEHNR and CDR2 is FQNEAQ in the germline V gene (reference sequence). This CDR3 region has 11 residues.